These 20 T cell receptor beta chains originate from one sample sequenced in a study of T cell responses to AZD1222 COVID-19 vaccine. Some clones are missing from TCRdb's copy, which holds only in-frame ones; the method was immunoSEQ multiplex PCR. The top ten clones hold 7% to 10% of a sample with about 100,000 clones, about 90% of them seen once. Here the sequenced sample was peripheral blood, taken on day 0 of AZD1222 vaccination. All receptors come from an adult in good health.

As regards this clone: The junction departs from germline at one end; a sequencing error may be responsible. The CDR3 DNA reads as TGTGCCAGCAGTTTGTCAGGGAACGCTGAAGCTTTCTTT. Encoded protein: CASSLSGNAEAFF. This sequence joins TRBV12-3 or TRBV12-4 and TRBJ1-1, with D perhaps matching TRBD1 (5 bases). The CDR3 loop spans 13 amino acids.

The chain employs TRBV27 and TRBJ1-2; 8 nucleotides align to TRBD1. The trim removed 4 bases at V and 7 bases at J, leaving 11 bases unmatched. This CDR3 has 15 amino acids. Germline CDR1 MNHEY, CDR2 SMNVEV (reference sequence). DNA of the CDR3: TGTGCCAGCAGTTCCGGAGGGACAGGTCCTGTTGGCTACACCTTC. It is translated as CASSSGGTGPVGYTF.

J is TRBJ2-1 and V is TRBV29-1; the D gene is possibly TRBD2 (6 bases). This CDR3 has 15 amino acids. The ends were cut back, 5 bases at V and 0 bases at J, with 14 bases in the middle. Germline V gene lookup returns CDR1 SQVTM and CDR2 ANQGSEA. CDR3 amino acids: CSVTSSVRSYNEQFF. The CDR3 DNA is TGCAGCGTTACCTCTAGCGTCCGCTCCTACAATGAGCAGTTCTTC.

The CDR3 protein is CASSLTTGTSTDTQYF. CDR3 nucleotide sequence: TGCGCCAGCAGCCTAACGACAGGAACTAGCACAGATACGCAGTATTTT. The chain links TRBV5-1 to TRBJ2-3; possible D gene TRBD1, 6 bases. V lost 4 bases to trimming and J lost 0 bases, with 15 bases between them. CDR3 length equals 16 residues. Germline-derived CDR1 and CDR2 are SGHRS and YFSETQ.

The count of this clone is one. This sequence joins TRBV11-2 and TRBJ2-2; tentative D call: TRBD1 (6 bases). Germline CDR1 and CDR2: SGHAT and FQNNGV. Trimming shortened V by 1 base and J by 7 bases, and 13 bases separated the two germline ends. This CDR3 has 15 residues. CDR3 sequence reads: CASSLVRGMGGELFF. CDR3 nucleotides: TGTGCCAGCAGCTTAGTGAGGGGGATGGGCGGGGAGCTGTTTTTT.

This clone was observed a single time. The V and J genes are TRBV27 and TRBJ2-7; 11 nucleotides agree with TRBD2. CDR1 is MNHEY, CDR2 SMNVEV, per germline (reference sequence). The CDR3 is 14 residues long. V dropped 3 bases and J dropped 4; count of bases not matched to a gene: 2. The CDR3 loop reads CASSFVAGGYEQYF. CDR3 nucleotides: TGTGCCAGCAGTTTCGTAGCGGGAGGGTACGAGCAGTACTTC.

The gene calls are TRBV19 and TRBJ1-1, with unresolved D. Germline-derived CDR1 and CDR2 are LNHDA and SQIVND (reference sequence). Deletions cut 5 bases from V and 1 base from J, with 11 bases between. The CDR3 is 14 amino acids. CDR3 sequence: CASSYGLKNTEAFF. The CDR3 nucleotides read TGTGCCAGTAGTTATGGACTGAAGAACACTGAAGCTTTCTTT.

The gene calls are TRBV6-5 and TRBJ1-2; 8 nucleotides match TRBD1. The CDR3 has 14 residues. Trimming at V came to 2 bases and at J to 8 bases, leaving 7 bases not matched to a gene. Germline V gene lookup returns CDR1 MNHEY and CDR2 SVGAGI. This CDR3 is CASSYTGRGQGYTF. CDR3 DNA sequence: TGTGCCAGCAGTTACACGGGCAGGGGGCAAGGCTACACCTTC.

The chain links TRBV28 to TRBJ1-3; D unresolved. The CDR3 runs to 14 residues. V gave up 3 bases and J gave up 0 bases, with 6 bases separating them. CDR1 is MDHEN, CDR2 SYDVKM, per germline. This chain's CDR3 is CASSFGSSGNTIYF. The CDR3 DNA sequence: TGTGCCAGCAGTTTCGGCAGCTCTGGAAACACCATATATTTT.

The chain carries TRBV19 and TRBJ1-5, with 7 bases that match TRBD1. Germline trimming cut 4 bases from V and 3 bases from J; bases unmatched to any gene: 3. Germline lookup yields CDR1 LNHDA and CDR2 SQIVND (reference sequence). CDR3 length equals 14 residues. The CDR3 DNA sequence: TGTGCCAGTAGTACGGACAGGCTCAATCAGCCCCAGCATTTT. It translates to CASSTDRLNQPQHF.

The chain has TRBV12-3 or TRBV12-4 and TRBJ1-1; D is unresolved. Deletions cut 2 bases from V and 11 bases from J, with 15 bases between. There are 13 residues in the CDR3. CDR3 sequence: CASSLKEGLGAFF. DNA of the CDR3: TGTGCCAGCAGTTTAAAGGAGGGTTTGGGCGCTTTCTTT.

This chain uses TRBV28 with TRBJ2-1; D remains ambiguous. This CDR3 has 15 residues. Germline CDR1 and CDR2: MDHEN and SYDVKM. V lost 7 bases to trimming and J lost 0 bases, with 13 bases between them. CDR3 nucleotides: TGTGCCAGCATCATCGCCTCGAGCTCCTACAATGAGCAGTTCTTC. This sequence encodes CASIIASSSYNEQFF.

J is TRBJ1-5 and V is TRBV7-2; D ambiguous. The CDR3 covers 14 residues. V was cut by 8 bases and J by 2 bases, with 13 bases left in between. The V gene's germline CDR1 is SGHTA and CDR2 FQGNSA. The CDR3 spells CASREGGGNQPQHF. For the CDR3, the DNA is TGTGCCAGCCGGGAGGGAGGAGGCAATCAGCCCCAGCATTTT.

This chain links TRBV2 with TRBJ1-4, with D possibly TRBD1 on 6 matching bases. Germline lookup yields CDR1 SNHLY and CDR2 FYNNEI. V gave up 4 bases and J gave up 9 bases, with 15 bases separating them. The CDR3 consists of 14 residues. The CDR3 DNA reads TGTGCCAGCAGTGTCGAAGGGGGGAAGAAAAAACTGTTTTTT. It yields the protein CASSVEGGKKKLFF.

The chain employs TRBV28 and TRBJ1-2; D may be TRBD1 (6 bases). The CDR3 spans 13 residues. Germline loops: CDR1 MDHEN, CDR2 SYDVKM. This CDR3 is CVAWGAANYGYTF. The DNA of the CDR3 is TGTGTGGCGTGGGGGGCCGCTAACTATGGCTACACCTTC.

The V call is TRBV5-1, the J call TRBJ1-5; D remains unclear. The CDR3 length is 16 residues. Germline CDR1 is SGHRS and CDR2 is YFSETQ. V was trimmed by 2 bases and J by 0 bases, leaving 12 bases between them. The CDR3 DNA is TGCGCCAGCAGCTTAGGGAATGTCAATAGCAATCAGCCCCAGCATTTT. Encoded protein: CASSLGNVNSNQPQHF. Full variable domain (outside the CDR3, taken from reference TRBV5-1 and TRBJ1-5): KAGVTQTPRYLIKTRGQQVTLSCSPISGHRSVSWYQQTPGQGLQFLFEYFSETQRNKGNFPGRFSGRQFSNSRSEMNVSTLELGDSALYLCASSLGNVNSNQPQHFGDGTRLSIL.

This clone occurred once. This sequence joins TRBV19 and TRBJ1-5, with a weak D call TRBD1 (6 bases). The CDR3 spans 15 residues. Germline assignment: CDR1 LNHDA and CDR2 SQIVND (reference sequence). Trimming cost V 6 bases and J 1 base, with 13 bases left between them. The CDR3 bases are TGTGCCAGTAGGCCCTCGGGGGCGAGCAATCAGCCCCAGCATTTT. This codes for CASRPSGASNQPQHF.

This clone was counted once. The chain uses TRBV19 and TRBJ2-2; D may be TRBD1 (5 bases). CDR1 LNHDA and CDR2 SQIVND come from the germline V gene (reference sequence). CDR3 length equals 13 residues. The V end lost 8 bases, the J end lost 7 bases, and 14 bases lay between the germline ends. CDR3 region: CASSLQGFGELFF. CDR3 coding DNA: TGTGCCAGTTCCCTCCAGGGTTTCGGGGAGCTGTTTTTT.

This chain joins TRBV4-2 and TRBJ1-1, with 8 bases fitting TRBD1. The V gene's germline CDR1 is LGHNA and CDR2 YNFKEQ. The CDR3 covers 16 residues. V shed 1 base, J shed 0 bases, and the junction held 4 bases outside the gene matches. CDR3 in DNA: TGTGCCAGCAGCCAAGTACCGGGACAGGTGAACACTGAAGCTTTCTTT. As protein: CASSQVPGQVNTEAFF.

The chain has TRBV28 and TRBJ2-7, with a tentative D call TRBD1 (6 bases). Germline V gives CDR1 MDHEN, CDR2 SYDVKM. The CDR3 contains 13 residues. V gave up 5 bases and J gave up 7 bases, with 15 bases separating them. The CDR3 DNA sequence: TGTGCCAGCAGTAGGTGGGGGCTCCGAGAGCAGTACTTC. This gives the protein CASSRWGLREQYF.